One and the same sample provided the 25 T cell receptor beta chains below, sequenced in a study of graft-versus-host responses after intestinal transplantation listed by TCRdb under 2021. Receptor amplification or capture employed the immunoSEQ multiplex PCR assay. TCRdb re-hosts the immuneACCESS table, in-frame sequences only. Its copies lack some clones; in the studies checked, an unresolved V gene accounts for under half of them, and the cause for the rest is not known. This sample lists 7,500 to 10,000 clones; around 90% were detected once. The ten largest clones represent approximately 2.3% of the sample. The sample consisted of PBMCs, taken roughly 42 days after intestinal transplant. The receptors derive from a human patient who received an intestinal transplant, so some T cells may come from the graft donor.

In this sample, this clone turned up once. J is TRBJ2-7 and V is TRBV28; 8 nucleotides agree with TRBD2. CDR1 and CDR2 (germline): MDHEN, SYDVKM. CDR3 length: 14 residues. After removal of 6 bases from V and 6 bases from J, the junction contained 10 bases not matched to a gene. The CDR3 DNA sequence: TGTGCCAGCAGGCTAGCGGGCCGGATTGGCGAGCAGTACTTC. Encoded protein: CASRLAGRIGEQYF.

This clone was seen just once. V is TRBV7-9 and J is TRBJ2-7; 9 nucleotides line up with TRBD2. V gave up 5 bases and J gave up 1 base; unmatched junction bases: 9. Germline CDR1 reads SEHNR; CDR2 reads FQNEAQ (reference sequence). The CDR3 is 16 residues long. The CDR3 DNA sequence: TGTGCCAGCAGCCAGACTAGCGGCAGGCTGTCCTACGAGCAGTACTTC. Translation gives CASSQTSGRLSYEQYF.

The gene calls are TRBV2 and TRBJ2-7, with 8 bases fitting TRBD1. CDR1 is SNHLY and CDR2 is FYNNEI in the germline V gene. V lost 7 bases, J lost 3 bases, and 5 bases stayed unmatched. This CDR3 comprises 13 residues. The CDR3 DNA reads TGTGCCAGCACAGGGGGCTCGTACTACGAGCAGTACTTC. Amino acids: CASTGGSYYEQYF.

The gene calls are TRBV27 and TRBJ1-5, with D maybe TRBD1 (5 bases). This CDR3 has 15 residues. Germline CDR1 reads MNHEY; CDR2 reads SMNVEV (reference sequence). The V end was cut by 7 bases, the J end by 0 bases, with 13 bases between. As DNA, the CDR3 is TGTGCCAGCAAGAAACAGGTAGATAGCAATCAGCCCCAGCATTTT. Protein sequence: CASKKQVDSNQPQHF.

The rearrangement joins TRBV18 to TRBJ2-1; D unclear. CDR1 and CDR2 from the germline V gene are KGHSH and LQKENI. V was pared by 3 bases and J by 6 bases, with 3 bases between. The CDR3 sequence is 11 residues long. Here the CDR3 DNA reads TGTGCCAGCTCACCTCTCAATGAGCAGTTCTTC. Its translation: CASSPLNEQFF. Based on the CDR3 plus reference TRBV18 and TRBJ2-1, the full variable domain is NAGVMQNPRHLVRRRGQEARLRCSPMKGHSHVYWYRQLPEEGLKFMVYLQKENIIDESGMPKERFSAEFPKEGPSILRIQQVVRGDSAAYFCASSPLNEQFFGPGTRLTVL.

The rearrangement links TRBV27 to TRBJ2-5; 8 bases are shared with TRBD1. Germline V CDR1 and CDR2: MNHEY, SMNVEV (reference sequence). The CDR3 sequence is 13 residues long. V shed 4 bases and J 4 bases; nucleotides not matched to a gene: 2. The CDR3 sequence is CASSSTGVETQYF. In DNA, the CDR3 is TGTGCCAGCAGTTCGACAGGGGTAGAGACCCAGTACTTC.

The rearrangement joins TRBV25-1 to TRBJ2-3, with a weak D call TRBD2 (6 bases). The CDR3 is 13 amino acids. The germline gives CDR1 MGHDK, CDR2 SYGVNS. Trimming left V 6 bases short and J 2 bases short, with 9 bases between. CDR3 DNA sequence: TGTGCCAGCAGCGGGAGCATCACAGATACGCAGTATTTT. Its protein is CASSGSITDTQYF.

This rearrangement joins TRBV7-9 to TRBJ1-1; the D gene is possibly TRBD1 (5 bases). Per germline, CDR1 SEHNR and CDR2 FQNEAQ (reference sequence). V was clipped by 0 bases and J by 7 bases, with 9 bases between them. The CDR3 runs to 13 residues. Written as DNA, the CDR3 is TGTGCCAGCAGCTTAGCATGGGGGGTTGAAGCTTTCTTT. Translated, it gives CASSLAWGVEAFF. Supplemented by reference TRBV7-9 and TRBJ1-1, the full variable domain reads DTGVSQNPRHKITKRGQNVTFRCDPISEHNRLYWYRQTLGQGPEFLTYFQNEAQLEKSRLLSDRFSAERPKGSFSTLEIQRTEQGDSAMYLCASSLAWGVEAFFGQGTRLTVV.

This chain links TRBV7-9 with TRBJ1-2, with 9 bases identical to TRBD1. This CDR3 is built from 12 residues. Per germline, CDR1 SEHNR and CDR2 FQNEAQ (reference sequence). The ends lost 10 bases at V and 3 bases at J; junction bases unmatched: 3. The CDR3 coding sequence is TGTGCCACCGACAGGGGGGACTATGGCTACACCTTC. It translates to CATDRGDYGYTF.

The CDR3 sequence: CASSEQGRHQPQHF. Here the CDR3 DNA reads TGTGCCAGCAGCGAACAGGGTAGACACCAGCCCCAGCATTTT. The chain links TRBV11-2 to TRBJ1-5, with D tentatively TRBD1 (6 bases). With 5 bases removed from V and 7 bases from J, the gap between germline ends came to 15 bases. This CDR3 is built from 14 residues. CDR1 and CDR2 (germline): SGHAT, FQNNGV.

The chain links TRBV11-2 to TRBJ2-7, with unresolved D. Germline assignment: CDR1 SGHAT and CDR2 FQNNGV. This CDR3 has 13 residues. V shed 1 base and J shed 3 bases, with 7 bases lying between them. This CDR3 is CASSLGPLYEQYF. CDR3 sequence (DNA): TGTGCCAGCAGCTTAGGACCCCTCTACGAGCAGTACTTC.

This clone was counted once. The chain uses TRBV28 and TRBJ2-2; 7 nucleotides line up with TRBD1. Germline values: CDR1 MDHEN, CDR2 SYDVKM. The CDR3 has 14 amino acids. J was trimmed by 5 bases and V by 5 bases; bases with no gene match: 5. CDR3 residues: CASSPGQLTGELFF. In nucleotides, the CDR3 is TGTGCCAGCAGTCCGGGACAGCTGACCGGGGAGCTGTTTTTT.

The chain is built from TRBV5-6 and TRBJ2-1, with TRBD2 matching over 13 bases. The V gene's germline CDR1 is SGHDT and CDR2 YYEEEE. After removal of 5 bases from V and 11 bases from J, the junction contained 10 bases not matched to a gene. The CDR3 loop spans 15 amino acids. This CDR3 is CASRYRLAGGPQQFF. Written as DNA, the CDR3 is TGTGCCAGCAGATACCGACTAGCGGGGGGCCCACAGCAGTTCTTC.

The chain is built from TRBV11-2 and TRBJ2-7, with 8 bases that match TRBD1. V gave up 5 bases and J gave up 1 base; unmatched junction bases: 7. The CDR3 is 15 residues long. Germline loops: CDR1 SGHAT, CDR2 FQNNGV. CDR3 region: CASSEGQGRSYEQYF. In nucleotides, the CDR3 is TGTGCCAGCAGCGAAGGACAGGGCCGTTCCTACGAGCAGTACTTC.

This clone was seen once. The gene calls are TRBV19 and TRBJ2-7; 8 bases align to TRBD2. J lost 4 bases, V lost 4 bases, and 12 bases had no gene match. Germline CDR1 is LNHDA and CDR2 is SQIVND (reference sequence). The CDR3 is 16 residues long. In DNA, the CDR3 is TGTGCCAGTAGTAAGACCTCCCTCCGGGGGGGGTACGAGCAGTACTTC. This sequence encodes CASSKTSLRGGYEQYF. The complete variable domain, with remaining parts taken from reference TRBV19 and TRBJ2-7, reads DGGITQSPKYLFRKEGQNVTLSCEQNLNHDAMYWYRQDPGQGLRLIYYSQIVNDFQKGDIAEGYSVSREKKESFPLTVTSAQKNPTAFYLCASSKTSLRGGYEQYFGPGTRLTVT.

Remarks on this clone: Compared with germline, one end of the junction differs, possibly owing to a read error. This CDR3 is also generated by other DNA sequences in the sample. CDR3 DNA sequence: TGCAGCGTGGGTGACACCGAAGCTTTCTTT. Translation gives CSVGDTEAFF. J is TRBJ1-1 and V is TRBV20-1; the D is unclear. CDR1 is DFQATT, CDR2 SNEGSKA, per germline (reference sequence). CDR3 length equals 10 residues.

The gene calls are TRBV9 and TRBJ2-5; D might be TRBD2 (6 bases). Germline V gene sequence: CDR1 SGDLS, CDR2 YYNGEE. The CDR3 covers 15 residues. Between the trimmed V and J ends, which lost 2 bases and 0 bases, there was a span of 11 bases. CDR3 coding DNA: TGTGCCAGCAGCGTCGTCTGGGGGGACCAAGAGACCCAGTACTTC. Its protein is CASSVVWGDQETQYF.

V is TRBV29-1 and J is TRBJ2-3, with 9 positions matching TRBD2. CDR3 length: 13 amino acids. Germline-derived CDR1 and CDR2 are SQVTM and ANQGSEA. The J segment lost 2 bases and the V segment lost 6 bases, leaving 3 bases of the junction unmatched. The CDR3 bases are TGCAGCGTCCTAGCGGGGTACACAGATACGCAGTATTTT. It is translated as CSVLAGYTDTQYF.

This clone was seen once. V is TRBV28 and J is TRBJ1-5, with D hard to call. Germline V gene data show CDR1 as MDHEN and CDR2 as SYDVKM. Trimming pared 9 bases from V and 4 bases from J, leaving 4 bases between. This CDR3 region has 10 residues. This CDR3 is CARVNQPQHF. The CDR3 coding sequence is TGTGCCAGGGTAAATCAGCCCCAGCATTTT.

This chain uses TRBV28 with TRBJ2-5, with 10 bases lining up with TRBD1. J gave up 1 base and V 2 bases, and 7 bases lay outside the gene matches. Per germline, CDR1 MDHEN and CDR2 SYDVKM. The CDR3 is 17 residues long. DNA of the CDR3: TGTGCCAGCAGTTTAACCGGGACAGGGGTTGCCCAAGAGACCCAGTACTTC. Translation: CASSLTGTGVAQETQYF.

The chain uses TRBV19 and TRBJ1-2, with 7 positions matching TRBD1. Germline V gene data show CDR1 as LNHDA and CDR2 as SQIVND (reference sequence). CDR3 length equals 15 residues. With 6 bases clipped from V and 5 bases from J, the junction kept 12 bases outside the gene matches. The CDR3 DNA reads TGTGCCAGTAGAAGAAACCGGGACAGATGGTATGGCTACACCTTC. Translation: CASRRNRDRWYGYTF.

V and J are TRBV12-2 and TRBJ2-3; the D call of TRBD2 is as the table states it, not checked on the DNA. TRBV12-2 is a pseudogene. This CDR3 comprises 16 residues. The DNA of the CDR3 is TGTGCAAGTCGCTCGTCTCACGGGGGGGGCTCAGATACGCAGTATTTT. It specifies CASRSSHGGGSDTQYF.

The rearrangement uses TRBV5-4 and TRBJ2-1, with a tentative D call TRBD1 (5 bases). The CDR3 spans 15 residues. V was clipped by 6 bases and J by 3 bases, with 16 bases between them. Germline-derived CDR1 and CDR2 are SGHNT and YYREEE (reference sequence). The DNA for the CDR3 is TGTGCCAGCACCTTAGTGGACAAGCACTACAATGAGCAGTTCTTC. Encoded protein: CASTLVDKHYNEQFF.

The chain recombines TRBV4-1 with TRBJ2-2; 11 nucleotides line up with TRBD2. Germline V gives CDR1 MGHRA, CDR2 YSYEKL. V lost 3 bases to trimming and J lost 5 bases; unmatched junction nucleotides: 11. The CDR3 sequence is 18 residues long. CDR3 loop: CASSHYARLAGRTGELFF. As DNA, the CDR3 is TGCGCCAGCAGCCACTACGCCCGACTAGCGGGACGGACCGGGGAGCTGTTTTTT.

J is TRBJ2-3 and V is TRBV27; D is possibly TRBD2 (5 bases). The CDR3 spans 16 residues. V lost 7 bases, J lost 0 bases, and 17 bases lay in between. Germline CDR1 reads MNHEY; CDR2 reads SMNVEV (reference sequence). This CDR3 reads CASTKLKGESTDTQYF. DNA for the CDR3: TGTGCCAGCACCAAACTAAAGGGAGAGAGCACAGATACGCAGTATTTT.